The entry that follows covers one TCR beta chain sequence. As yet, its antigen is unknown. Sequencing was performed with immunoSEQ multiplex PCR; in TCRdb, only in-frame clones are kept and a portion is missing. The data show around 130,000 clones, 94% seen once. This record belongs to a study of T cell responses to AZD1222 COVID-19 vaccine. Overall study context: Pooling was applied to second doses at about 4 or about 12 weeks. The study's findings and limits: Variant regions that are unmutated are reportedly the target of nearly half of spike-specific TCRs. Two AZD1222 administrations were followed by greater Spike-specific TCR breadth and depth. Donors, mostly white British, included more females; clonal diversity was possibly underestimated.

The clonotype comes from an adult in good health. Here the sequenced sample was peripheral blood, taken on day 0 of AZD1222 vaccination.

Written as DNA, the CDR3 is TGTGCCAGCCAAGACAGGGCCGACGGGGACGAGCAGTACTTC. Translation: CASQDRADGDEQYF. This sequence joins TRBV19 and TRBJ2-7; 7 bases are shared with TRBD1. Trimming removed 9 bases from V and 5 bases from J; junction bases left unmatched: 13. Germline assignment: CDR1 LNHDA and CDR2 SQIVND (reference sequence). This CDR3 region has 14 residues.